One and the same sample provided the 22 T cell receptor beta chains below, sequenced in a study of shared clonotypes between healthy human individuals. The repertoire was sequenced with immunoSEQ multiplex PCR; TCRdb's copy has only in-frame clones and lacks some. The sample has fewer than 1.8 million clones; about 98.5% are singletons. Sequencing was done on a sample of naive CD4+ T cells sorted from blood. The subset is: CD45RA+ positively selected. The receptors originated from a man aged 25 to 45 in good health.

The chain carries TRBV10-1 and TRBJ2-4; D assignment may be TRBD1 or TRBD2 (5 bases each). Trimming pared 0 bases from V and 6 bases from J, leaving 6 bases between. Germline CDR1 and CDR2: WNHNN and SYGVQD (reference sequence). The CDR3 is 13 amino acids. CDR3 sequence (DNA): TGCGCCAGCAGTGAGTCCGGGACAAACATTCAGTACTTC. It translates to CASSESGTNIQYF.

The chain joins TRBV2 to TRBJ2-1, with 7 bases lining up with TRBD2. The CDR3 loop spans 14 amino acids. The ends lost 6 bases at V and 3 bases at J; junction bases unmatched: 5. In germline, CDR1 is SNHLY, CDR2 FYNNEI. In DNA form, the CDR3 reads TGTGCCAGCAGGATCGGCGGGAGCTACAATGAGCAGTTCTTC. It yields the protein CASRIGGSYNEQFF.

The chain carries TRBV28 and TRBJ2-2; tentative D call: TRBD1 (6 bases). With 7 bases removed from V and 4 bases from J, the gap between germline ends came to 19 bases. CDR1 and CDR2 from the germline V gene are MDHEN and SYDVKM. The CDR3 is made up of 16 amino acids. DNA for the CDR3: TGTGCCAGCACCCTTTTGGGGGCTCTGGGCACCGGGGAGCTGTTTTTT. It translates to CASTLLGALGTGELFF.

This chain connects TRBV28 to TRBJ1-1; 11 bases are a match to TRBD1. Germline CDR1 reads MDHEN; CDR2 reads SYDVKM. This CDR3 has 18 amino acids. The ends lost 5 bases at V and 3 bases at J; junction bases unmatched: 14. The CDR3 region is CASSTSLDRGRRDTEAFF. DNA for the CDR3: TGTGCCAGCAGTACCTCCCTGGACAGGGGGCGGAGGGACACTGAAGCTTTCTTT.

The rearrangement links TRBV7-9 to TRBJ2-7; 9 bases match TRBD1. The J segment lost 1 base and the V segment lost 6 bases, leaving 7 bases of the junction unmatched. The CDR3 contains 15 residues. CDR1 is SEHNR and CDR2 is FQNEAQ in the germline V gene (reference sequence). In nucleotides, the CDR3 is TGTGCCAGCAGGAGTAAGGACAGGGGATCCTACGAGCAGTACTTC. Translating gives CASRSKDRGSYEQYF. The full variable domain, completed using reference TRBV7-9 and TRBJ2-7, is DTGVSQNPRHKITKRGQNVTFRCDPISEHNRLYWYRQTLGQGPEFLTYFQNEAQLEKSRLLSDRFSAERPKGSFSTLEIQRTEQGDSAMYLCASRSKDRGSYEQYFGPGTRLTVT.

The chain combines TRBV10-1 with TRBJ2-2; possibly TRBD1 for D (6 bases). Trimming cost V 10 bases and J 0 bases, with 21 bases left between them. The CDR3 covers 17 residues. Germline CDR1 and CDR2: WNHNN and SYGVQD (reference sequence). For the CDR3, the DNA is TGCGCCAACCCATTGTACCTCGGGACAACGAACACCGGGGAGCTGTTTTTT. This gives the protein CANPLYLGTTNTGELFF.

The chain combines TRBV30 with TRBJ2-3, with TRBD2 matching over 9 bases. This CDR3 region has 16 residues. Trimming took 5 bases from V and 2 from J; bases not matched to a gene: 11. Germline CDR1 and CDR2: GTSNPN and SVGIG (reference sequence). The CDR3 reads CAWDHLAGTSTDTQYF. The CDR3 DNA reads TGTGCCTGGGACCACCTAGCGGGAACCTCCACAGATACGCAGTATTTT.

The V call is TRBV5-4, the J call TRBJ2-3; 8 bases fit TRBD2. Germline V lookup: CDR1 SGHNT, CDR2 YYREEE (reference sequence). The CDR3 consists of 15 residues. The trim removed 0 bases at V and 3 bases at J, leaving 3 bases unmatched. The CDR3 nucleotides are TGTGCCAGCAGCTTGGAACTAGCGGCAACAGATACGCAGTATTTT. Residues: CASSLELAATDTQYF.

The V gene is TRBV6-1, the J gene TRBJ2-2, with a tentative D call TRBD1 (6 bases). Per germline, CDR1 MNHNS and CDR2 SASEGT. V lost 2 bases and J lost 1, with 8 bases in between. This CDR3 has 15 residues. CDR3 nucleotide sequence: TGTGCCAGCAGTGAATCGGGACAGAACACCGGGGAGCTGTTTTTT. Its protein product is CASSESGQNTGELFF.

J is TRBJ1-2 and V is TRBV28, with TRBD1 identical over 9 bases. With 3 bases clipped from V and 4 bases from J, the junction kept 6 bases outside the gene matches. CDR1 MDHEN and CDR2 SYDVKM come from the germline V gene. The length of the CDR3 is 15 residues. The CDR3 region is CASSFSGQGLYGYTF. DNA of the CDR3: TGTGCCAGCAGTTTCTCGGGACAGGGACTCTATGGCTACACCTTC.

This clone was observed a single time. This chain uses TRBV4-1 with TRBJ2-3; TRBD1 matches 10 bases. The CDR3 is made up of 12 amino acids. The germline V gene encodes CDR1 MGHRA and CDR2 YSYEKL. V trimming: 11 bases; J trimming: 4 bases; junction bases outside the gene matches: 3. The CDR3 sequence: CASDRGADTQYF. CDR3 nucleotide sequence: TGCGCCTCGGACAGGGGGGCAGATACGCAGTATTTT.

The CDR3 DNA reads TGTGCCAGCACCCGTGGGGGGAGCACCATATATTTT. Translating gives CASTRGGSTIYF. This chain uses TRBV7-8 with TRBJ1-3, with D tentatively TRBD1 (5 bases). V was pared by 7 bases and J by 9 bases, with 13 bases between. The length of the CDR3 is 12 residues. Germline CDR1 is SGHVS and CDR2 is FQNEAQ.

The CDR3 is CASSLRDTYEQYF. The CDR3 nucleotides read TGTGCCTCTTCCCTCCGCGATACCTACGAGCAGTACTTC. The chain employs TRBV19 and TRBJ2-7, with D unclear. Trimming removed 11 bases from V and 2 bases from J, with 16 bases in between. CDR3 length equals 13 residues. CDR1 LNHDA and CDR2 SQIVND come from the germline V gene (reference sequence).

The chain recombines TRBV13 with TRBJ2-5; 7 positions agree with TRBD2. This CDR3 comprises 18 residues. Germline lookup yields CDR1 PRHDT and CDR2 FYEKMQ (reference sequence). The V and J ends lost 5 bases and 6 bases, in that order; junction bases with no gene match: 21. The CDR3 protein is CASSPGVAGATVMKTQYF. CDR3 sequence (DNA): TGTGCCAGCAGCCCGGGAGTGGCGGGAGCGACCGTAATGAAGACCCAGTACTTC.

This chain uses TRBV7-9 with TRBJ2-7; perhaps D is TRBD1 or TRBD2 (5 bases each). The V and J ends lost 3 bases and 6 bases respectively, with 12 bases between them. The CDR3 is 13 residues long. Per germline, CDR1 SEHNR and CDR2 FQNEAQ (reference sequence). The CDR3 loop is CASSFRERGEQYF. The CDR3 nucleotides read TGTGCCAGCAGCTTTAGGGAGAGGGGCGAGCAGTACTTC.

V is TRBV28 and J is TRBJ2-7; TRBD2 matches at 12 bases. V was pared by 1 base and J by 7 bases, with 5 bases of the junction left unmatched. Per germline, CDR1 MDHEN and CDR2 SYDVKM. The CDR3 contains 15 residues. This CDR3 is CASSLFGLAGYEQYF. The CDR3 DNA sequence: TGTGCCAGCAGTTTATTCGGACTAGCGGGATATGAGCAGTACTTC.

The CDR3: CAWSVSHGYTF. The CDR3 coding sequence is TGTGCCTGGAGTGTAAGCCATGGCTACACCTTC. The V call is TRBV30, the J call TRBJ1-2; D ambiguous. The CDR3 is 11 residues long. Germline lookup yields CDR1 GTSNPN and CDR2 SVGIG (reference sequence). V was shortened by 0 bases and J by 6 bases, with 5 bases between the two germline ends.

The chain is built from TRBV28 and TRBJ2-7, with D possibly matching TRBD2 (5 bases). Germline loops: CDR1 MDHEN, CDR2 SYDVKM. The CDR3 extends over 15 amino acids. Trimming shortened V by 3 bases and J by 6 bases, and 18 bases separated the two germline ends. The CDR3 protein is CASSLDPQQAGEQYF. CDR3 nucleotides: TGTGCCAGCAGTTTGGATCCTCAGCAGGCGGGCGAGCAGTACTTC.

The chain combines TRBV10-3 with TRBJ1-1; TRBD1 is a possible D gene (5 bases). CDR1 is ENHRY and CDR2 is SYGVKD in the germline V gene. The CDR3 is made up of 12 amino acids. V lost 10 bases and J lost 0, with 9 bases in between. The CDR3 DNA reads TGTGCCAGTACAGGACTGAACACTGAAGCTTTCTTT. Residues: CASTGLNTEAFF.

The CDR3 reads CASSLDPRATNEKLFF. The CDR3, as DNA: TGCGCCAGCAGCTTGGACCCCAGGGCAACTAATGAAAAACTGTTTTTT. This sequence joins TRBV5-1 and TRBJ1-4, with a tentative D call TRBD1 (5 bases). The CDR3 length is 16 residues. In germline, CDR1 is SGHRS, CDR2 YFSETQ. The ends were cut back, 0 bases at V and 0 bases at J, with 9 bases in the middle.

The chain has TRBV11-2 and TRBJ2-5; possibly TRBD2 for D (5 bases). CDR1 is SGHAT and CDR2 is FQNNGV in the germline V gene. V lost 0 bases to trimming and J lost 4 bases, with 9 bases between them. The CDR3 covers 14 residues. Here the CDR3 DNA reads TGTGCCAGCAGCTTAGAAATCCGGGGAGAGACCCAGTACTTC. Translation: CASSLEIRGETQYF.

The V and J genes are TRBV28 and TRBJ2-7; D may be TRBD1 (6 bases). CDR1 and CDR2 (germline): MDHEN, SYDVKM. Trimming stripped 3 bases from V and 3 bases from J, with 15 bases between. This CDR3 has 15 residues. CDR3 protein: CASSFFGQQFYEQYF. As DNA, the CDR3 is TGTGCCAGCAGTTTCTTCGGACAGCAATTCTACGAGCAGTACTTC.